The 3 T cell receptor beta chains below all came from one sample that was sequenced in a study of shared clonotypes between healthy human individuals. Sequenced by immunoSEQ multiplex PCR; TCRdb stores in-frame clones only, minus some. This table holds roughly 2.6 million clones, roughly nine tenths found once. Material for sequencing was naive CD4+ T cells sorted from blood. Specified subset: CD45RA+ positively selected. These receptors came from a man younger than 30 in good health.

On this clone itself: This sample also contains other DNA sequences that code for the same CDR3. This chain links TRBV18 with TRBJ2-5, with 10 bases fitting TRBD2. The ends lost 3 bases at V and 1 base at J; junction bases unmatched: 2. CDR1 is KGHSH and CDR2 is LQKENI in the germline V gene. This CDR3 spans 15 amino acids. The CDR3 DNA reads TGTGCCAGCTCACCTCTAGCGGGAGTCCAAGAGACCCAGTACTTC. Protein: CASSPLAGVQETQYF.

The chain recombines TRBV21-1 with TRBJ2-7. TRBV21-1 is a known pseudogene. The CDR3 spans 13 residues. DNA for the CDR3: TGTGCCAGCAGCGTTCCAGGAGACTACGAGCAGTACTTC. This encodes CASSVPGDYEQYF.

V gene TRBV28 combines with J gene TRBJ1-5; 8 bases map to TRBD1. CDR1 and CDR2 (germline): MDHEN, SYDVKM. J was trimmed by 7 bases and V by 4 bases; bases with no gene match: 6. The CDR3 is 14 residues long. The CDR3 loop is CASSSGQEVQPQHF. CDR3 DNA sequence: TGTGCCAGCAGTTCGGGACAGGAGGTCCAGCCCCAGCATTTT.